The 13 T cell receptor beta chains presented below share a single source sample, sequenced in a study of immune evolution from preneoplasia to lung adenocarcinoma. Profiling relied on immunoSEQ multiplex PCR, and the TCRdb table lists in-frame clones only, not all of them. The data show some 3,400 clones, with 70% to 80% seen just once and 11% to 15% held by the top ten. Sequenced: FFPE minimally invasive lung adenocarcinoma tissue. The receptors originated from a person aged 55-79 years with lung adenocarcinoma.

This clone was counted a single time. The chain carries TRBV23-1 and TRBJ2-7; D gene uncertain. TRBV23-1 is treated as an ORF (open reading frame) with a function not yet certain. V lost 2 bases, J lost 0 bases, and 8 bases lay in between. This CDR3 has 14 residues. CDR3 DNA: TGCGCCAGCAGTCAAGACGGGTTCTCCTACGAGCAGTACTTC. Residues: CASSQDGFSYEQYF.

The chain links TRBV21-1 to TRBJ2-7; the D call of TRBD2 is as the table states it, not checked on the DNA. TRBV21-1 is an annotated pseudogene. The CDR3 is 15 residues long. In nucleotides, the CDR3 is TGTGCCAGCAGCAAAGGGCGGGGATTAACCTACGAGCAGTACTTC. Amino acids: CASSKGRGLTYEQYF.

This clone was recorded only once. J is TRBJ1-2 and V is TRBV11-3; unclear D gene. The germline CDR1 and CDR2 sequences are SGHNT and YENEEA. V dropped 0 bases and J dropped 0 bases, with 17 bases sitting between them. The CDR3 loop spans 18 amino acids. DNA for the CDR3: TGTGCCAGCAGCTTAGATCCCGGCCGGCAGCCGACTAACTATGGCTACACCTTC. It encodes CASSLDPGRQPTNYGYTF.

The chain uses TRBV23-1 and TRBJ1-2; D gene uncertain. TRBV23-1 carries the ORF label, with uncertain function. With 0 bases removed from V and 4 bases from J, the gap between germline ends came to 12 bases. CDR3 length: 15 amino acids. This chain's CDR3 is CASSQSGRNRYGYTF. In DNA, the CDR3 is TGCGCCAGCAGTCAATCGGGCAGGAACCGCTATGGCTACACCTTC.

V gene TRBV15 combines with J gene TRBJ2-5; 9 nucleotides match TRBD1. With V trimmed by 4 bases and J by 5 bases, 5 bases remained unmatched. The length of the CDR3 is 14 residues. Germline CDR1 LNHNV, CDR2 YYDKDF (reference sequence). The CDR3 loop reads CATSTGQGSETQYF. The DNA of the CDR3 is TGTGCCACCAGCACCGGACAGGGGTCGGAGACCCAGTACTTC.

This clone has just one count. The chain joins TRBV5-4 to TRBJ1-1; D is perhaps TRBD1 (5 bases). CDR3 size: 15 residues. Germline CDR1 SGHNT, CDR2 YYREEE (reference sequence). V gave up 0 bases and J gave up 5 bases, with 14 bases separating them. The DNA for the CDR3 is TGTGCCAGCAGCTTGGGGCAGGGCGGGAGGACTGAAGCTTTCTTT. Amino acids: CASSLGQGGRTEAFF.

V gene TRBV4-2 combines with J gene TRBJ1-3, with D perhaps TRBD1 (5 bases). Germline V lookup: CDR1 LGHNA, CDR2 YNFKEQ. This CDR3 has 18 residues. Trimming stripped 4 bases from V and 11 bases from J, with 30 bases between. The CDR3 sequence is CASSRGDGGRNLETPIYF. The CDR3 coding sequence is TGTGCCAGCAGCCGAGGGGATGGCGGGAGAAACCTGGAAACACCCATATATTTT.

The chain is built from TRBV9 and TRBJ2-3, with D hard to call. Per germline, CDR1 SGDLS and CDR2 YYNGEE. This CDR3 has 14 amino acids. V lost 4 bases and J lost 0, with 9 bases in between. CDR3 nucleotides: TGTGCCAGCAGCCTTATGGACAGCACAGATACGCAGTATTTT. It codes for CASSLMDSTDTQYF.

The CDR3 spells CASSFSASYQETQYF. The DNA for the CDR3 is TGTGCCAGCAGCTTCTCGGCTAGCTACCAAGAGACCCAGTACTTC. The chain couples TRBV11-2 to TRBJ2-5; weak D call: TRBD2 (5 bases). V lost 3 bases and J lost 0, with 11 bases in between. Germline V gene data show CDR1 as SGHAT and CDR2 as FQNNGV. This CDR3 is built from 15 residues.

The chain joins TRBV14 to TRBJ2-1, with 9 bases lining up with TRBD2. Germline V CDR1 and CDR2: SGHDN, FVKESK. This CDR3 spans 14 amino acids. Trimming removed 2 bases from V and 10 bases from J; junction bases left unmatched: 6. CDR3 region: CASSQRGAGGEQFF. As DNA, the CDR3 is TGTGCCAGCAGCCAAAGGGGGGCGGGAGGGGAGCAGTTCTTC. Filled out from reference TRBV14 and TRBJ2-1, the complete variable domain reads EAGVTQFPSHSVIEKGQTVTLRCDPISGHDNLYWYRRVMGKEIKFLLHFVKESKQDESGMPNNRFLAERTGGTYSTLKVQPAELEDSGVYFCASSQRGAGGEQFFGPGTRLTVL.

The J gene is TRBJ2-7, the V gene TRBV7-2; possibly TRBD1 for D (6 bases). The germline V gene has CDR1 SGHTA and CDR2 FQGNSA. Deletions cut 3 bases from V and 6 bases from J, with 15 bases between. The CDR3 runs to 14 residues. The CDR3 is CASSFRDTSIEQYF. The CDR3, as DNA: TGTGCCAGCAGCTTCCGGGACACCAGTATCGAGCAGTACTTC. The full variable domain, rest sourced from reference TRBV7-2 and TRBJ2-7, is GAGVSQSPSNKVTEKGKDVELRCDPISGHTALYWYRQSLGQGLEFLIYFQGNSAPDKSGLPSDRFSAERTGGSVSTLTIQRTQQEDSAVYLCASSFRDTSIEQYFGPGTRLTVT.

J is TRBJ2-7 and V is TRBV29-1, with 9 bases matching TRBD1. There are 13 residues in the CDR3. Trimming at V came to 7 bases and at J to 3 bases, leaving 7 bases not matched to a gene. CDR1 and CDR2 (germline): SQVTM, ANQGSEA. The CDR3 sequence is CSGTTGGFYEQYF. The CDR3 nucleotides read TGCAGCGGTACGACAGGGGGTTTCTACGAGCAGTACTTC.

The CDR3 loop is CASSKNEQYF. The CDR3 nucleotides read TGTGCCAGCAGCAAAAACGAGCAGTACTTC. The chain joins TRBV21-1 to TRBJ2-7. TRBV21-1 is annotated as a pseudogene. The CDR3 contains 10 residues.